A selection of T cell receptor beta chains follows, all from one sample in a study of identical twins. TCRdb reprocessed the 5' RACE reads with MiXCR, giving one entry per CDR3 protein. Among 570,000 or so distinct CDR3 sequences listed, 9% to 10% were seen once. The data were also submitted as part of a second study, on yellow fever vaccine responses in identical twins.

Sequenced sample: PBMCs. The source of these receptors is a woman under 30 in good health. The CDR3 runs from the conserved cysteine through the conserved F or W. D genes are given only for firm matches. Clone size is shown for a subset of rows, as once, few, many or a class of expanded clone.

TRBD1	TRBV6-1	16	TRBJ2-6	many	TGTGCCAGCAGTGATACACAGGGGGCTGGGGCCAACGTCCTGACTTTC	CASSDTQGAGANVLTF
TRBD1	TRBV4-3	16	TRBJ2-3	NA	TGCGCCAGCAGCCAAGCTCGACAGGGTGCTGGGGATACGCAGTATTTT	CASSQARQGAGDTQYF
NA	TRBV9	13	TRBJ2-2	many	TGTGCCAGCAGCGTAGTGCTCACCGGGGAGCTGTTTTTT	CASSVVLTGELFF
NA	TRBV9	14	TRBJ1-1	many	TGTGCCAGCAGCGAAACAGGGATGGGCACTGAAGCTTTCTTT	CASSETGMGTEAFF
NA	TRBV4-1	16	TRBJ1-5	NA	TGCGCCAGCAGCCAAGAAAGTCTATATAGCAATCAGCCCCAGCATTTT	CASSQESLYSNQPQHF
NA	TRBV24-1	13	TRBJ2-5	NA	TGTGCCACCAGTGATGGGAGATTGGAGACCCAGTACTTC	CATSDGRLETQYF
NA	TRBV12-3/TRBV12-4	13	TRBJ1-2	NA	TGTGCCAGCAGTTTAGAGAACAGGGCGGGCTACACCTTC	CASSLENRAGYTF
NA	TRBV20-1	16	TRBJ2-7	NA	TGCAGTGCTCCCGGACAGTTCCCCTACGCTTGTTACGAGCAGTACTTC	CSAPGQFPYACYEQYF
TRBD2	TRBV29-1	13	TRBJ2-1	many	TGCAGCGTCTTGGGGACTAGCAACAATGAGCAGTTCTTC	CSVLGTSNNEQFF
NA	TRBV4-3	14	TRBJ2-3	few	TGCGCCAGCAGCCAAGATCGGGGGGCGGATACGCAGTATTTT	CASSQDRGADTQYF
TRBD2	TRBV27	16	TRBJ2-1	many	TGTGCCAGCAGGGGGACTAGCGGGAAGGACTACAATGAGCAGTTCTTC	CASRGTSGKDYNEQFF
NA	TRBV2	12	TRBJ2-3	few	TGTGCCAGCAGTCCGGGACAAGATACGCAGTATTTT	CASSPGQDTQYF
TRBD1	TRBV7-3	13	TRBJ2-5	NA	TGTGCCAGCAGCAGGACAGGGTGGGAGACCCAGTACTTC	CASSRTGWETQYF
NA	TRBV24-1	13	TRBJ2-3	many	TGTGCCACCAGTGCCCCAGGGGCAGATACGCAGTATTTT	CATSAPGADTQYF
NA	TRBV7-8	14	TRBJ2-1	NA	TGTGCCAGCAGCTTAATTTTGGGCAGGAATGAGCAGTTCTTC	CASSLILGRNEQFF
TRBD2	TRBV12-3/TRBV12-4	17	TRBJ2-6	NA	TGTGCCAGCAAGCGGGGGGGTCCGAGCTCTGGGGCCAACGTCCTGACTTTC	CASKRGGPSSGANVLTF
TRBD1	TRBV5-1	14	TRBJ1-2	NA	TGCGCCAGCAGCTTGGTGGGGCAGGGGGAAGGCTACACCTTC	CASSLVGQGEGYTF
TRBD2	TRBV5-1	17	TRBJ2-7	many	TGCGCCAGCAGCTTGTGGGCTAGCGGGGGGATCTCCTACGAGCAGTACTTC	CASSLWASGGISYEQYF
NA	TRBV5-1	9	TRBJ1-5	few	TGCGCCAGCAGCCCATGGACGGATTTT	CASSPWTDF
TRBD1	TRBV11-2	16	TRBJ2-7	few	TGTGCCAGCAGCTCCCCCGAACAGGGGAAATCATACGAGCAGTACTTC	CASSSPEQGKSYEQYF
TRBD1	TRBV7-3	18	TRBJ2-6	NA	TGTGCCAGCGGCGAGAGGGGACAGGGAGTCTCTGGGGCCAACGTCCTGACTTTC	CASGERGQGVSGANVLTF